A selection of T cell receptor beta chains follows, all from one sample in a study of tumor and adjacent non-tumor tissue in lung cancer. TCRdb re-derived calls from the multiplex PCR reads in MiXCR, one entry per CDR3 protein. The sample lists 70,000 to 95,000 distinct CDR3 sequences, 76% occurring once. Material for sequencing was distant non-tumor lung tissue. All receptors come from a man aged 65 to 85 with non-small cell lung cancer. Each CDR3 is given with its conserved first and last residue. D genes are given only for firm matches. A clone size is listed for some rows: how often the clone was seen (once, few, many), or a class if it is expanded.

clone size	J gene	D gene	V gene	CDR3 DNA	CDR3 protein
-	TRBJ2-3	TRBD2	TRBV28	TGTGCCAGCAGTTTCTCGAGCGGGAGAGGAGCAGATATGCAGTATTTT	CASSFSSGRGADMQYF
-	TRBJ1-1	-	TRBV11-3	TGTGCCGGCAGCTTCCCGGACAGAACCCTGAACTCTGAAGCTTTCTTT	CAGSFPDRTLNSEAFF
-	TRBJ2-7	-	TRBV6-2/TRBV6-3	TGTGCCAGAAGTTACCCCACTGAGCAGTATTTC	CARSYPTEQYF
-	TRBJ1-1	TRBD1	TRBV6-5	TGTGCCAGCAGGTTGACAGGGGATGACTATGAAGCTTTCTTT	CASRLTGDDYEAFF
few	TRBJ2-7	-	TRBV11-2	TGTGCCATCAGCCTGACAGGAGCCTACGATCAGTACTTC	CAISLTGAYDQYF
-	TRBJ2-2	TRBD2	TRBV6-5	TGTGCCAGCAGTCAGACGGGAGGGTACACCGGGGAACTGTTTTTT	CASSQTGGYTGELFF
many	TRBJ2-7	-	TRBV4-1	TGCGCCAGCAGCCGACCACTAAGGGGGGGGCTGGGATCCGAGCAGTACTTC	CASSRPLRGGLGSEQYF
-	TRBJ2-5	-	TRBV5-5	TGTGCCAGTATGTGTGGGGCGGAGACCCAGTACTTC	CASMCGAETQYF
-	TRBJ2-3	-	TRBV10-1	TGCGCCAGCAGTGAGTCCCCCGGGACGAATAAGGAGACACATACGCAGTATTTT	CASSESPGTNKETHTQYF
-	TRBJ1-1	-	TRBV28	TGTGCCAGTAGTTTATGGCCCAATTACTACACTGAAGCTTTCTTT	CASSLWPNYYTEAFF
-	TRBJ2-7	TRBD1	TRBV5-6	TGTGTCAGCCGCTCCGTTGTCTGGGACAGGACCTACGAGCAGTACTTC	CVSRSVVWDRTYEQYF
-	TRBJ2-1	-	TRBV6-1	TGTGCCAGAAGTGGGACAAGGGAATTGGATGAGCAGTTCTTT	CARSGTRELDEQFF
-	TRBJ1-5	-	TRBV11-1	TGTGCCAGCAGTCAGGATTCGAGTCAGCCCCAGCATTTT	CASSQDSSQPQHF
-	TRBJ1-3	TRBD1	TRBV12-3/TRBV12-4	TGTGCCAGCACTCGTCTCGGGACAGGGATCGACTCTGAAAACACCATATATTTT	CASTRLGTGIDSENTIYF
-	TRBJ2-3	TRBD2	TRBV6-1	TGTCCCAGTAGTGAAAGCGCTGCGGGGCGGGAGACCCAGTATTTT	CPSSESAAGRETQYF
-	TRBJ1-6	-	TRBV12-3/TRBV12-4	TGTACCAGCAGTTTAAGGCCGGATAATTCACCCCTCCATTTT	CTSSLRPDNSPLHF
-	TRBJ2-7	TRBD2	TRBV12-3/TRBV12-4	TGTGCCAGCAGTTCGCGGCTGGGACTAGCGGGAACCTACAAGCAGTACTTC	CASSSRLGLAGTYKQYF
many	TRBJ2-2	-	TRBV4-1	TGCGCCAGCAGCCAAGTCCCCTCGAACACCGGGGAGCTGTTTTTT	CASSQVPSNTGELFF
-	TRBJ2-2	TRBD1	TRBV11-2	TGTGCCAGCATATTAGTGGGCACAGGGGTTGACGGGGAGCTGTTTTTT	CASILVGTGVDGELFF
-	TRBJ1-1	-	TRBV12-3/TRBV12-4	TGTGCCAGCGCGGGACCCCTGAACACTGAAGCTTTCTTT	CASAGPLNTEAFF
-	TRBJ2-3	-	TRBV7-8	-	CASSLGFGPGEDMQYF
-	TRBJ2-3	-	TRBV4-2	TGTGCCAGTTCGAGAGGGTGTGTGACAGATAAGCAGTATTTT	CASSRGCVTDKQYF
-	TRBJ2-3	-	TRBV6-2/TRBV6-3	TGTGCCAGAAGTTACTACACCACAGATACGCACTATTTT	CARSYYTTDTHYF
many	TRBJ2-1	TRBD1	TRBV29-1	TGCAGCGTCGGCGGAGTGTCGGGACAGGGTGACAATGAGCAGTTCTTC	CSVGGVSGQGDNEQFF
once	TRBJ2-7	TRBD2	TRBV20-1	TGCAGTGTTAAAGAAAGACTAGCGGGGACCTACGTGCAGTACTTC	CSVKERLAGTYVQYF
-	TRBJ1-5	-	TRBV6-1	TGTGTCAGCGACAGGTTCAATCACCCCCAGCATTTT	CVSDRFNHPQHF
once	TRBJ1-1	-	TRBV10-3	TGTGCCATCAGTGAGCCTCAGGGTCAAGTTACTGAAACTTTCTTT	CAISEPQGQVTETFF
-	TRBJ1-1	TRBD1	TRBV20-1	TGCAGTGCCGCAGGGGGAGGAAACACTCAAGCTATCTTT	CSAAGGGNTQAIF
-	TRBJ2-7	-	TRBV11-2	TGTGTCAGCAGCTTAGATCATGTGGCCCCCTACAAGCAGTACTTC	CVSSLDHVAPYKQYF
many	TRBJ2-4	-	TRBV28	TGTGCCAGCAGTTTTCAAGGGATAGCCATTCAGTACTTC	CASSFQGIAIQYF